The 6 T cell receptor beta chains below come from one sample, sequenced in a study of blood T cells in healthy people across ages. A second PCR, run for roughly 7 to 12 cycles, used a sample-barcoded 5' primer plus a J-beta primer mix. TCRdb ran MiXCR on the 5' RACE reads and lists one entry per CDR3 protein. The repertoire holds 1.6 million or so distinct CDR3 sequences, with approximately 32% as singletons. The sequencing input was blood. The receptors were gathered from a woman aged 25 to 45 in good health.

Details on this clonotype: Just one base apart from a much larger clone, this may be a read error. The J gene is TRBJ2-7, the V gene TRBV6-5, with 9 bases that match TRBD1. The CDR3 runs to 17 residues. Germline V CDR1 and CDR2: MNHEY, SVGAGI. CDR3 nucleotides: TGTGTCAGCAGTTACTCTGGGACAGGGATAAGCTCCTACGAGCAGTACTTC. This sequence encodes CVSSYSGTGISSYEQYF.

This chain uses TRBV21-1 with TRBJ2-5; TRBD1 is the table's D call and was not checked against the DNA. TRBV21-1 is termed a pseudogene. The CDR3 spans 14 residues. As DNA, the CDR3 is TGTGCCAGCCACGACAGGGTGCACCAAGAGACCCAGTACTTC. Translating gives CASHDRVHQETQYF.

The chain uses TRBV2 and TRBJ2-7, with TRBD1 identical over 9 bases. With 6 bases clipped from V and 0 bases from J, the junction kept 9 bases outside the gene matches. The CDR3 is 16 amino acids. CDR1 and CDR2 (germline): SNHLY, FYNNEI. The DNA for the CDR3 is TGTGCCAGCAGGGAACAGGGGGCCGGGGTCTCCTACGAGCAGTACTTC. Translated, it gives CASREQGAGVSYEQYF.

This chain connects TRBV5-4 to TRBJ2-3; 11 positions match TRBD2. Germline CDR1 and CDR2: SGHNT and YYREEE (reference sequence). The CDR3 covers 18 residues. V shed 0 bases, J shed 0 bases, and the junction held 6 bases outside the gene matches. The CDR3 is CASSLATSGAASTDTQYF. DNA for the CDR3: TGTGCCAGCAGCTTGGCGACTAGCGGGGCGGCTAGCACAGATACGCAGTATTTT.

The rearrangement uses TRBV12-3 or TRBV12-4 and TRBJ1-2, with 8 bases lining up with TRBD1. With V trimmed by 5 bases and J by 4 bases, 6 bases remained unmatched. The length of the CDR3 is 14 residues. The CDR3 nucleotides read TGTGCCAGCAGTGAGGACAGGGTCCGCTATGGCTACACCTTC. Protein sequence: CASSEDRVRYGYTF.

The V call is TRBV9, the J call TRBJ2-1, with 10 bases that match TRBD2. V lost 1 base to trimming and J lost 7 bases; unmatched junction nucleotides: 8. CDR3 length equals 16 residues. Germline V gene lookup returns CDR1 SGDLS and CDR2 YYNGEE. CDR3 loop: CASSVLGGSGGNEQFF. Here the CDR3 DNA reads TGTGCCAGCAGCGTATTGGGAGGTAGCGGGGGGAATGAGCAGTTCTTC.